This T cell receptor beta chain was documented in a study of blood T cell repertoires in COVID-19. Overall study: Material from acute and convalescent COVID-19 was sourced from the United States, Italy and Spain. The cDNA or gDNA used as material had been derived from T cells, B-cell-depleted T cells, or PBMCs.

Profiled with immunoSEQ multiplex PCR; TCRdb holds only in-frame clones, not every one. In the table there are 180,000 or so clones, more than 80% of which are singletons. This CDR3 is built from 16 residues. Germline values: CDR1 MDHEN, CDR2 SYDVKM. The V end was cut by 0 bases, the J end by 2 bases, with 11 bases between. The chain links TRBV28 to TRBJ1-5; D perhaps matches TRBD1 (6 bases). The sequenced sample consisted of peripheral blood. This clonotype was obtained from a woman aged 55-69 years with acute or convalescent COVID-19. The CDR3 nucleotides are TGTGCCAGCAGTTTATGGTCCAGGGGAGGCAATCAGCCCCAGCATTTT. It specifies CASSLWSRGGNQPQHF.